Below, 7 T cell receptor beta chains from the same sample are listed, as sequenced in a study of blood T cell repertoires in COVID-19. Using immunoSEQ multiplex PCR, the repertoire was profiled, and TCRdb retains in-frame clones only, with some absent. Of some 280,000 clones listed, around 89% are singletons. Sequenced sample: peripheral blood. These receptors were taken from an older woman with acute or convalescent COVID-19.

This chain uses TRBV19 with TRBJ2-3; 11 bases match TRBD2. Germline V gives CDR1 LNHDA, CDR2 SQIVND (reference sequence). CDR3 length: 17 residues. Unmatched junction bases numbered 4, after V lost 0 bases and J lost 2 bases. CDR3 region: CASSIERLAGNTDTQYF. CDR3 coding DNA: TGTGCCAGTAGTATAGAAAGACTAGCGGGAAACACAGATACGCAGTATTTT.

The chain is built from TRBV12-5 and TRBJ2-5, with D possibly being TRBD2 (5 bases). This CDR3 has 12 amino acids. Trimming stripped 1 base from V and 5 bases from J, with 5 bases between. CDR1 and CDR2 from the germline V gene are LGHNT and FRNRAP. DNA of the CDR3: TGTGCTAGTGGTTTGGCGGGGGAGACCCAGTACTTC. Its translation is CASGLAGETQYF. Supplemented by reference TRBV12-5 and TRBJ2-5, the full variable domain reads DARVTQTPRHKVTEMGQEVTMRCQPILGHNTVFWYRQTMMQGLELLAYFRNRAPLDDSGMPKDRFSAEMPDATLATLKIQPSEPRDSAVYFCASGLAGETQYFGPGTRLLVL.

This clone was seen only once. The V and J genes are TRBV7-9 and TRBJ2-4; weak D call: TRBD2 (7 bases). V was shortened by 7 bases and J by 2 bases, with 12 bases between the two germline ends. Germline CDR1 is SEHNR and CDR2 is FQNEAQ (reference sequence). This CDR3 spans 14 amino acids. Here the CDR3 DNA reads TGTGCCAGCACTGGGGGGGGCACCAAAAACATTCAGTACTTC. Translation gives CASTGGGTKNIQYF.

V gene TRBV27 combines with J gene TRBJ1-1; TRBD1 is a possible D gene (6 bases). The CDR3 totals 12 residues. The V end was cut by 3 bases, the J end by 8 bases, with 10 bases between. Looked up from germline, CDR1 is MNHEY and CDR2 is SMNVEV (reference sequence). CDR3 amino acids: CASSFQTGEAFF. The DNA of the CDR3 is TGTGCCAGCAGTTTTCAAACAGGGGAAGCTTTCTTT.

The chain joins TRBV7-6 to TRBJ2-2; 10 bases are shared with TRBD2. The CDR3 sequence is 17 residues long. Germline V gene lookup returns CDR1 SGHVS and CDR2 FNYEAQ. The ends lost 1 base at V and 1 base at J; junction bases unmatched: 3. The CDR3, as DNA: TGTGCCAGCAGCTTAGTAGCTAGCGGGGGGAACACCGGGGAGCTGTTTTTT. Its translation is CASSLVASGGNTGELFF.

V usage is TRBV11-1 and J usage is TRBJ2-5; 13 nucleotides match TRBD2. The junction had 9 bases not matched to a gene; V was cut back by 5 bases and J by 9 bases. Per the germline V gene, CDR1 is SGHAT and CDR2 is FQDESV (reference sequence). CDR3 length: 15 amino acids. CDR3 sequence (DNA): TGTGCCAGCAGCCCGACCCCGGGACTAGCGGGGTCCCAGTACTTC. Amino acids: CASSPTPGLAGSQYF.

This chain links TRBV2 with TRBJ2-3; perhaps TRBD2 as D (6 bases). The V end was cut by 5 bases, the J end by 5 bases, with 11 bases between. CDR1 is SNHLY, CDR2 FYNNEI, per germline. This CDR3 region has 13 residues. The CDR3 region has the DNA TGTGCCAGCAGTCCGCCGGGGGAAGATACGCAGTATTTT. It is translated as CASSPPGEDTQYF.